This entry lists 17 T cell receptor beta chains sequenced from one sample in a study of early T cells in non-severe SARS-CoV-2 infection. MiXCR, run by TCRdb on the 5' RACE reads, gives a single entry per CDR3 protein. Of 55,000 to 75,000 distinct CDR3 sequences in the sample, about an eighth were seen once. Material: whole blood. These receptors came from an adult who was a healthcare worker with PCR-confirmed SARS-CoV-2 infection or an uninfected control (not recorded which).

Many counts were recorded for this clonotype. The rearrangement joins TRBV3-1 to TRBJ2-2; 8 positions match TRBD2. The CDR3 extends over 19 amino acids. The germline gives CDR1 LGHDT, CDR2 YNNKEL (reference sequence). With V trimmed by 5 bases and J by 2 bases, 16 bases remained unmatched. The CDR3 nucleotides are TGTGCCAGCAGCGATCAACCGCCCTGGCGGGGGGCAAACACCGGGGAGCTGTTTTTT. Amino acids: CASSDQPPWRGANTGELFF.

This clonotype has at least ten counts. In nucleotides, the CDR3 is TGCAGCGTTTCTTCCTACAATGAGCAGTTCTTC. This sequence encodes CSVSSYNEQFF. V is TRBV29-1 and J is TRBJ2-1; D gene unclear. Germline loops: CDR1 SQVTM, CDR2 ANQGSEA. This CDR3 is built from 11 residues. V was trimmed by 5 bases and J by 1 base, leaving 3 bases between them.

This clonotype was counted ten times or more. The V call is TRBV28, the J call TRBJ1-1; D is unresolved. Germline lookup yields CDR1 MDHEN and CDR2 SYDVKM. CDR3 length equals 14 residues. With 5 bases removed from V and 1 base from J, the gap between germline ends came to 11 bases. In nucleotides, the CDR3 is TGTGCCAGCAGTCTGGTGGAAACGAACACTGAAGCTTTCTTT. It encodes CASSLVETNTEAFF.

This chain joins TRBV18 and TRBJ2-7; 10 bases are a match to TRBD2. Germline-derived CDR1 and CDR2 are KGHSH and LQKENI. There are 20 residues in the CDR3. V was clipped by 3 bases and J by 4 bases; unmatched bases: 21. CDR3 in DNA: TGTGCCAGCTCACCCCCCTTGGGTGATGCTACTAGCGGGGCCTCATACGAGCAGTACTTC. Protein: CASSPPLGDATSGASYEQYF.

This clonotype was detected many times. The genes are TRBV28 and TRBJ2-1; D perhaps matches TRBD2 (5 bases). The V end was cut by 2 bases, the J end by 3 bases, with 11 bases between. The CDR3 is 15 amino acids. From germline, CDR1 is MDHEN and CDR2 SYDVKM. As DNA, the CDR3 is TGTGCCAGCAGTTTACCTAGCACCAACTACAATGAGCAGTTCTTC. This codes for CASSLPSTNYNEQFF.

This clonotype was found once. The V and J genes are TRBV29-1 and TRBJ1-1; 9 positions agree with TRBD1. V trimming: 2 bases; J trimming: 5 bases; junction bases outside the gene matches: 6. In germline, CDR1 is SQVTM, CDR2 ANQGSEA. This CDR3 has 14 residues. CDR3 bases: TGCAGCGTTGAATCGACAGGGGGACAAACTGAAGCTTTCTTT. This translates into CSVESTGGQTEAFF.

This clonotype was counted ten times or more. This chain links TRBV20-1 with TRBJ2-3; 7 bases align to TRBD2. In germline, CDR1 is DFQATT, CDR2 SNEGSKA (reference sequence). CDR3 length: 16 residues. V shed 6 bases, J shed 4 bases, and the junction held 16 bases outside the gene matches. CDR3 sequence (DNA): TGCAGTGCCTGGCCGGCAGGGAGCGGGATGGCAGATACGCAGTATTTT. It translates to CSAWPAGSGMADTQYF.

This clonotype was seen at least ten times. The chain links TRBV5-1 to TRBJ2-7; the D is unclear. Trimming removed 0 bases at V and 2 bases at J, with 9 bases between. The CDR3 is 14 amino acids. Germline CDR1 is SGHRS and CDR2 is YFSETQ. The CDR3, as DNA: TGCGCCAGCAGCTTGGACGGAGCCGCCTACGAGCAGTACTTC. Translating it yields CASSLDGAAYEQYF.

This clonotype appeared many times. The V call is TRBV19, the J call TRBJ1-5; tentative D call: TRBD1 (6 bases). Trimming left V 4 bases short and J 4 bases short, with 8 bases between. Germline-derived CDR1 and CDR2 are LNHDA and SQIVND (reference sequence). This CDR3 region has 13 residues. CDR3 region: CASSTDRNQPQHF. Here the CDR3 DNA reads TGTGCCAGTAGTACCGACAGGAATCAGCCCCAGCATTTT. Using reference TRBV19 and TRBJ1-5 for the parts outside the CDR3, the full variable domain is DGGITQSPKYLFRKEGQNVTLSCEQNLNHDAMYWYRQDPGQGLRLIYYSQIVNDFQKGDIAEGYSVSREKKESFPLTVTSAQKNPTAFYLCASSTDRNQPQHFGDGTRLSIL.

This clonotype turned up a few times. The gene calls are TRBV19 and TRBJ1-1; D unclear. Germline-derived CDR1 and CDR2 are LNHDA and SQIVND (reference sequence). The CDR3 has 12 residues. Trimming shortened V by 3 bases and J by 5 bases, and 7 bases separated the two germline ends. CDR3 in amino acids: CASSIGVTEAFF. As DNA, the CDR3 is TGTGCCAGTAGTATTGGTGTGACTGAAGCTTTCTTT.

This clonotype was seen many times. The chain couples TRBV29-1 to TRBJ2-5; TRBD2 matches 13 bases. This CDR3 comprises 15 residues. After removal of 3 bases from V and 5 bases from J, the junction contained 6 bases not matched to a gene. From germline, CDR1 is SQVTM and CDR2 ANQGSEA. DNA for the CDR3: TGCAGCGTTGAGGCGGGACTAGCGGGGACCGAGACCCAGTACTTC. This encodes CSVEAGLAGTETQYF.

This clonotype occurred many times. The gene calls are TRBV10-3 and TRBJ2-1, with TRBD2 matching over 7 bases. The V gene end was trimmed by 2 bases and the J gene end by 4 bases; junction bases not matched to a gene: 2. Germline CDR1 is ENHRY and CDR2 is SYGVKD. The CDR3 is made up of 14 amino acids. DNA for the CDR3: TGTGCCATCAGTGAGGGGACTACTTACAATGAGCAGTTCTTC. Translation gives CAISEGTTYNEQFF.

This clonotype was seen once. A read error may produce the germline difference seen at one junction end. CDR3 sequence: CSAIQGLNTEAFF. CDR3 DNA: TGCAGCGCAATACAGGGGTTGAATACTGAAGCTTTCTTT. This chain joins TRBV29-1 and TRBJ1-1; 7 bases agree with TRBD1. CDR3 length: 13 amino acids. Per germline, CDR1 SQVTM and CDR2 ANQGSEA.

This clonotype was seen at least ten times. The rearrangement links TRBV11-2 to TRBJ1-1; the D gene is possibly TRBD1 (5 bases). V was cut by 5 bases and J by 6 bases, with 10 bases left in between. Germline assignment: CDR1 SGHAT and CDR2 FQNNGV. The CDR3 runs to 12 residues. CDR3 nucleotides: TGTGCCAGCAGCACAGACAGAGCTGAAGCTTTCTTT. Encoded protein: CASSTDRAEAFF.

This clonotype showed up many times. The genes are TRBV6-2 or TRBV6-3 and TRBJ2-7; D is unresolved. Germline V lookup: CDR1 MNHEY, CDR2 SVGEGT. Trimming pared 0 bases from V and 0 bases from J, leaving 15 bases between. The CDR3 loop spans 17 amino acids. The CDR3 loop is CASSYSKRSRTSYEQYF. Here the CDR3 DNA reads TGTGCCAGCAGTTACTCGAAAAGGTCTCGCACCTCCTACGAGCAGTACTTC.

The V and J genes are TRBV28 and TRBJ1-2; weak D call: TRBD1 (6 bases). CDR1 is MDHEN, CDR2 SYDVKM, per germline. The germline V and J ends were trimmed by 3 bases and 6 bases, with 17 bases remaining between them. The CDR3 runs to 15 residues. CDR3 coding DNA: TGTGCCAGCAGTTTGAGGCCAGAGGGGGGTGATGGCTACACCTTC. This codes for CASSLRPEGGDGYTF.

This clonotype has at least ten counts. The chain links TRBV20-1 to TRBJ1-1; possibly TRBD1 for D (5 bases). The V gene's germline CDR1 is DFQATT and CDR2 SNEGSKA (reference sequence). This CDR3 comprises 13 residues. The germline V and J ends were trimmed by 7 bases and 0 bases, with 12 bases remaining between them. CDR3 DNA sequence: TGCAGTGTTTTCGGGGGGTTGAACACTGAAGCTTTCTTT. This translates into CSVFGGLNTEAFF.